Below, 11 T cell receptor beta chains from the same sample are listed, as sequenced in a study of T-cell memory formation after mild COVID-19. Each CDR3 protein gets one entry after TCRdb re-called the 5' RACE reads with MiXCR. The sample records 450,000 to 650,000 distinct CDR3 sequences, less than 25% being singletons. Sample: PBMCs or a T cell subset sorted from them (not recorded which). The receptors come from an adult woman who had mild COVID-19 (a few samples of this study predate the infection). Cell type and time point are not known.

In this sample, this clonotype turned up once. The CDR3 sequence: CAWSAQGGNSPLHF. CDR3 DNA sequence: TGTGCCTGGAGTGCGCAGGGGGGGAATTCACCCCTCCACTTT. J is TRBJ1-6 and V is TRBV30; 7 nucleotides line up with TRBD1. There are 14 residues in the CDR3. The V gene end was trimmed by 1 base and the J gene end by 7 bases; junction bases not matched to a gene: 4. Germline CDR1 GTSNPN, CDR2 SVGIG (reference sequence).

This clonotype was seen only a few times. The chain joins TRBV2 to TRBJ2-7; D gene uncertain. This CDR3 spans 13 amino acids. The V gene's germline CDR1 is SNHLY and CDR2 FYNNEI. The V end was cut by 4 bases, the J end by 8 bases, with 15 bases between. CDR3 sequence (DNA): TGTGCCAGCAGTGTTCCCGGCTCCTTTCAGCAGTACTTC. It yields the protein CASSVPGSFQQYF.

This clonotype came up a few times. The chain is built from TRBV5-1 and TRBJ1-1; no definite D call. The germline gives CDR1 SGHRS, CDR2 YFSETQ. V shed 0 bases and J shed 1 base, with 13 bases lying between them. The CDR3 covers 16 residues. The CDR3 nucleotides are TGCGCCAGCAGCTTGGCCGGTGGGCTACCGAACACTGAAGCTTTCTTT. Its protein product is CASSLAGGLPNTEAFF.

The chain joins TRBV5-5 to TRBJ2-3; 9 bases line up with TRBD1. CDR3 length: 16 amino acids. Germline V gene sequence: CDR1 SGHKS, CDR2 YYEKEE (reference sequence). Losses at the gene ends were 0 bases for V and 5 bases for J; bases not matched to a gene: 7. CDR3 protein: CASSLGATGGGDTQYF. CDR3 DNA sequence: TGTGCCAGCAGCTTGGGCGCCACAGGGGGCGGAGATACGCAGTATTTT.

The chain couples TRBV5-1 to TRBJ1-1; the match to TRBD1 covers 9 bases. There are 15 residues in the CDR3. The J segment lost 5 bases and the V segment lost 2 bases, leaving 7 bases of the junction unmatched. CDR1 is SGHRS and CDR2 is YFSETQ in the germline V gene. The CDR3 region is CASSFQQGANTEAFF. DNA for the CDR3: TGCGCCAGCAGCTTTCAACAGGGGGCAAATACTGAAGCTTTCTTT.

This clonotype was seen only a few times. The chain links TRBV15 to TRBJ1-2, with 8 bases aligning to TRBD1. Per the germline V gene, CDR1 is LNHNV and CDR2 is YYDKDF (reference sequence). The V gene end was trimmed by 0 bases and the J gene end by 8 bases; junction bases not matched to a gene: 5. This CDR3 region has 14 residues. The CDR3 sequence is CATSRDRGRFGYTF. The CDR3 coding sequence is TGTGCCACCAGCAGAGACAGGGGGCGATTCGGCTACACCTTC.

The rearrangement uses TRBV5-1 and TRBJ2-4; the D gene is possibly TRBD1 (7 bases). V lost 4 bases, J lost 9 bases, and 14 bases lay in between. This CDR3 has 13 residues. CDR1 and CDR2 from the germline V gene are SGHRS and YFSETQ. CDR3 in amino acids: CASSIYRGGIQYF. CDR3 nucleotides: TGCGCCAGCAGCATCTACAGGGGAGGCATTCAGTACTTC.

The rearrangement links TRBV24-1 to TRBJ2-7; 12 bases map to TRBD2. There are 16 residues in the CDR3. In germline, CDR1 is KGHDR, CDR2 SFDVKD. Trimming took 4 bases from V and 1 from J; bases not matched to a gene: 4. The CDR3 protein is CATSEITSGRSYEQYF. The CDR3 region has the DNA TGTGCCACCAGTGAGATTACTAGCGGGAGGTCCTACGAGCAGTACTTC.

CDR3 coding DNA: TGTGCCAGCAGCCCCAGGACAGGGCTAATGAACACTGAAGCTTTCTTT. This sequence encodes CASSPRTGLMNTEAFF. This chain uses TRBV9 with TRBJ1-1; TRBD1 agrees at 8 bases. CDR3 length: 16 amino acids. The trim removed 4 bases at V and 0 bases at J, leaving 8 bases unmatched. Germline assignment: CDR1 SGDLS and CDR2 YYNGEE.

This clonotype has more than one count but fewer than ten. The chain uses TRBV5-1 and TRBJ2-7, with 10 positions matching TRBD2. CDR3 length equals 13 residues. V trimming: 5 bases; J trimming: 9 bases; junction bases outside the gene matches: 8. Germline loops: CDR1 SGHRS, CDR2 YFSETQ. CDR3 amino acids: CASSRLAGAGQYF. CDR3 DNA: TGCGCCAGCAGTCGGCTAGCGGGAGCCGGGCAGTACTTC.

This clonotype was observed a handful of times. This chain joins TRBV15 and TRBJ2-7, with TRBD2 as a possible D gene (5 bases). This CDR3 is built from 14 residues. Looked up from germline, CDR1 is LNHNV and CDR2 is YYDKDF (reference sequence). Deletions cut 1 base from V and 4 bases from J, with 11 bases between. CDR3 sequence: CATSRVGVGYEQYF. The CDR3 DNA follows: TGTGCCACCAGCAGAGTCGGGGTTGGGTACGAGCAGTACTTC. Full variable domain (missing parts from reference TRBV15 and TRBJ2-7): DAMVIQNPRYQVTQFGKPVTLSCSQTLNHNVMYWYQQKSSQAPKLLFHYYDKDFNNEADTPDNFQSRRPNTSFCFLDIRSPGLGDTAMYLCATSRVGVGYEQYFGPGTRLTVT.